The rows below give T cell receptor beta chains drawn from one sample of a study of long-term antiretroviral therapy in people with HIV. Sequencing used immunoSEQ multiplex PCR; TCRdb keeps in-frame clones, though not all of them. There are about 36,000 clones in the sample; roughly 80% occur only once, and 4.5% to 6% lies in the top ten. This material consisted of unsorted PBMCs, taken 3.4 years after starting antiretroviral therapy. The receptors derive from a man aged 25-45 years with HIV. CDR3s include the opening cysteine and the closing phenylalanine or tryptophan. A D gene is named only where the DNA matches it firmly. Only part of the rows carry a size: once, few, many, or a class if the clone is expanded.

CASRENQLGYGYTF,TGTGCCAGCCGGGAAAATCAGCTAGGCTATGGCTACACCTTC,TRBJ1-2,-,-,TRBV5-8
CASSLTSGEQYF,TGTGCCAGCTCCCTTACTAGCGGGGAGCAGTACTTC,TRBJ2-7,TRBD2,-,TRBV18
CASSQSDYEQYF,TGTGCCAGCAGCCAATCAGATTACGAGCAGTACTTC,TRBJ2-7,-,few,TRBV16
CSVENLSGYGTEAFF,TGCAGCGTTGAAAATTTGAGTGGGTACGGCACTGAAGCTTTCTTT,TRBJ1-1,-,-,TRBV29-1
CSAGGTAGRGGYEQYF,TGCAGCGCTGGAGGGACCGCAGGGCGGGGTGGGTACGAGCAGTACTTC,TRBJ2-7,-,-,TRBV29-1
CASSQDPRTLVNEQFF,TGTGCCAGCAGCCAAGACCCGCGGACTCTTGTTAATGAGCAGTTCTTC,TRBJ2-1,-,-,TRBV14
CASSLGVDYEQYF,TGTGCCAGCAGCCTAGGAGTAGACTACGAGCAGTACTTC,TRBJ2-7,-,-,TRBV11-3
CASSIGRAAYEQYF,TGTGCCAGTAGTATTGGCAGGGCGGCCTACGAGCAGTACTTC,TRBJ2-7,-,-,TRBV19
CASSSIGQLNTEAFF,TGTGCCAGCAGCTCTATCGGGCAGTTGAACACTGAAGCTTTCTTT,TRBJ1-1,-,-,TRBV7-9
CASSPPITLGTQYF,TGTGCCAGCTCACCACCAATAACACTTGGCACCCAGTACTTC,TRBJ2-5,-,medium-sized,TRBV18
CASSLAGRTEAFF,TGTGCCAGCAGCTTAGCTGGTAGGACTGAAGCTTTCTTT,TRBJ1-1,-,-,TRBV7-9
CASSPSSGQGGTQYF,TGTGCCAGCTCACCCTCTAGCGGCCAGGGTGGTACGCAGTATTTT,TRBJ2-3,TRBD2,-,TRBV18
CTTADRVTGELFF,TGTACCACCGCGGACAGGGTAACCGGGGAGCTGTTTTTT,TRBJ2-2,TRBD1,-,TRBV28
CASSQDDRRSSYNEQFF,TGTGCCAGCAGCCAAGATGACCGACGGAGCTCCTACAATGAGCAGTTCTTC,TRBJ2-1,-,-,TRBV5-5
CASSIGGQGPYEQYF,TGTGCCAGCAGTATCGGGGGACAGGGCCCCTACGAGCAGTACTTC,TRBJ2-7,TRBD1,-,TRBV5-4
CASTLDGDIATNEKLFF,TGTGCCAGCACCCTGGACGGCGATATTGCAACTAATGAAAAACTGTTTTTT,TRBJ1-4,-,-,TRBV5-6
CASWTENSNQPQHF,TGTGCCAGCTGGACAGAAAATAGCAATCAGCCCCAGCATTTT,TRBJ1-5,-,-,TRBV28
CASTKRVLYGYTF,TGTGCCAGCACCAAAAGGGTTCTCTATGGCTACACCTTC,TRBJ1-2,-,once,TRBV28
CASSQERGPNEQFF,TGCGCCAGCAGCCAAGAAAGGGGTCCCAATGAGCAGTTCTTC,TRBJ2-1,-,once,TRBV4-3
CASSFSGAAGELFF,TGTGCCAGCAGTTTTTCGGGGGCTGCCGGGGAGCTGTTTTTT,TRBJ2-2,-,-,TRBV28
CASSVTTGELEAFF,TGTGCCAGCAGCGTTACGACAGGTGAGCTTGAAGCTTTCTTT,TRBJ1-1,-,-,TRBV5-6
CATGGQGSEQYF,TGTGCCACTGGGGGGCAGGGTAGCGAGCAGTACTTC,TRBJ2-7,-,-,TRBV6-1
CASSLQLTGFGTEAFF,TGTGCCAGCAGTTTGCAATTGACAGGGTTCGGCACTGAAGCTTTCTTT,TRBJ1-1,TRBD1,-,TRBV28
CASSLVGPLGEQYF,TGTGCCAGCAGCCTAGTGGGGCCTTTAGGGGAGCAGTACTTC,TRBJ2-7,-,-,TRBV7-2
CASSLGGTDTQYF,TGTGCCAGCAGCTTAGGAGGGACAGATACGCAGTATTTT,TRBJ2-3,-,-,TRBV7-9
CASSFQGNYGYTF,TGTGCCAGCAGTTTTCAGGGCAACTATGGCTACACCTTC,TRBJ1-2,-,-,TRBV2
CASSEWGRGYEKLFF,TGTGCCAGCAGTGAATGGGGGCGAGGCTATGAAAAACTGTTTTTT,TRBJ1-4,-,-,TRBV25-1
CASSQDGGTSGSDEQFF,TGCGCCAGCAGCCAAGATGGGGGGACTAGCGGGAGTGATGAGCAGTTCTTC,TRBJ2-1,TRBD2,-,TRBV4-3
CASSAGLAGAADTQYF,TGTGCCAGCAGTGCGGGACTAGCGGGAGCCGCAGATACGCAGTATTTT,TRBJ2-3,TRBD2,-,TRBV6-1
CASSFGNHEQYF,TGTGCCAGCAGCTTCGGGAACCACGAGCAGTACTTC,TRBJ2-7,-,few,TRBV5-6
CAWSVDGPGVHSPLHF,TGTGCCTGGAGTGTAGATGGGCCAGGGGTTCACTCACCCCTCCACTTT,TRBJ1-6,-,-,TRBV30
CASSRILNTEAFF,TGTGCCAGCAGCCGGATCCTGAACACTGAAGCTTTCTTT,TRBJ1-1,-,-,TRBV7-8
CASRLAGGWDTQYF,TGTGCCAGCAGGCTAGCGGGAGGGTGGGATACGCAGTATTTT,TRBJ2-3,TRBD2,-,TRBV2
CASSPAGTYEQYF,TGTGCCAGCAGCCCCGCCGGGACCTACGAGCAGTACTTC,TRBJ2-7,-,-,TRBV11-2
CASTNGQTNTGELFF,TGTGCCAGCACCAACGGACAGACGAACACCGGGGAGCTGTTTTTT,TRBJ2-2,-,few,TRBV6-1
CASSLGGDGADTQYF,TGTGCCAGCAGCTTAGGGGGTGACGGAGCAGATACGCAGTATTTT,TRBJ2-3,-,-,TRBV11-1
CATGTPRIWRQFF,TGTGCCACCGGGACTCCCCGTATATGGCGGCAGTTCTTC,TRBJ2-1,-,few,TRBV6-1
CASSLSTKTSGGAYEQFF,TGTGCCAGCAGCTTATCTACAAAGACTAGCGGAGGAGCCTATGAGCAGTTCTTC,TRBJ2-1,TRBD2,-,TRBV7-8
CASSLARDSYNEQFF,TGCGCCAGCAGCTTGGCCAGGGATTCCTACAATGAGCAGTTCTTC,TRBJ2-1,-,-,TRBV5-1
CATSRSRTGKTSTDTQYF,TGTGCCACCAGCAGATCTAGGACGGGAAAGACTAGCACAGATACGCAGTATTTT,TRBJ2-3,-,-,TRBV15
CASGAGAGNQPQHF,TGTGCCAGCGGGGCGGGCGCAGGCAATCAGCCCCAGCATTTT,TRBJ1-5,-,-,TRBV7-8
CASSGQYTDTQYF,TGTGCCAGCAGCGGACAGTACACAGATACGCAGTATTTT,TRBJ2-3,-,-,TRBV2
CASSMGLAGNYEQYF,TGTGCCAGTAGTATGGGACTAGCGGGAAATTACGAGCAGTACTTC,TRBJ2-7,TRBD2,-,TRBV19
CASRRPDSGNTIYF,TGTGCCAGCAGGCGCCCCGACTCTGGAAACACCATATATTTT,TRBJ1-3,-,-,TRBV6-5
CASSPGPYQETQYF,TGTGCCAGCTCACCAGGCCCGTACCAAGAGACCCAGTACTTC,TRBJ2-5,-,-,TRBV18
CASISLGGHGYTF,TGTGCCAGCATCTCCCTGGGAGGGCACGGCTACACCTTC,TRBJ1-2,-,once,TRBV7-9
CASSPPTSGSLYNEQFF,TGTGCCAGCAGCCCTCCGACTAGCGGGAGTCTCTACAATGAGCAGTTCTTC,TRBJ2-1,TRBD2,once,TRBV7-9
CASSYGTRGSEGQYF,TGTGCCAGCAGCTACGGGACTAGGGGGAGTGAGGGGCAGTACTTC,TRBJ2-7,TRBD2,-,TRBV7-2
CASSVGAKGAEEQYF,TGTGCCAGCAGCGTAGGGGCGAAGGGGGCGGAGGAGCAGTACTTC,TRBJ2-7,TRBD1,-,TRBV9
CATRDTPGYEQYF,TGTGCCACCCGGGACACCCCTGGGTACGAGCAGTACTTC,TRBJ2-7,-,-,TRBV5-4
CASRGQVPGYEQYF,TGTGCCAGCAGGGGACAGGTCCCCGGGTACGAGCAGTACTTC,TRBJ2-7,TRBD1,-,TRBV28
CASSFSGKSTDTQYF,TGTGCCAGCAGTTTCAGCGGGAAGAGCACAGATACGCAGTATTTT,TRBJ2-3,TRBD2,-,TRBV27
CASSMSPSVSTDTQYF,TGTGCCAGCAGTATGTCACCTAGCGTCAGCACAGATACGCAGTATTTT,TRBJ2-3,-,-,TRBV27
CASSSPGGGYEQYF,TGTGCCAGCAGCTCCCCCGGGGGTGGGTACGAGCAGTACTTC,TRBJ2-7,-,-,TRBV7-9
CASSYAASETYEQYF,TGTGCCAGCAGTTACGCGGCTAGCGAAACCTACGAGCAGTACTTC,TRBJ2-7,-,-,TRBV6-5